Below are 15 T cell receptor beta chains sequenced from a single sample in a study of cytotoxic CD8 clonotypes in ibrutinib-treated CLL. The method was immunoSEQ multiplex PCR; TCRdb's version includes in-frame clones alone and lacks a portion of them. The sample consists of just over 45,000 clones, around 73% of them appearing once. The source material was PBMCs, sampled after 12 months of ibrutinib treatment. These receptors came from a human donor with chronic lymphocytic leukemia.

The CDR3 bases are TGCGCCAGCGAACCGGGACCGGGGACAGATACGCAGTATTTT. This translates into CASEPGPGTDTQYF. V is TRBV5-1 and J is TRBJ2-3; D is perhaps TRBD1 or TRBD2 (5 bases each). The CDR3 extends over 14 amino acids. Germline V CDR1 and CDR2: SGHRS, YFSETQ. V was cut by 7 bases and J by 3 bases, with 15 bases left in between.

The rearrangement joins TRBV7-2 to TRBJ1-5; tentative D call: TRBD1 (6 bases). Germline V gene lookup returns CDR1 SGHTA and CDR2 FQGNSA. Trimming took 2 bases from V and 6 from J, leaving 20 bases between them. The CDR3 has 17 residues. CDR3 coding DNA: TGTGCCAGCAGCTTAATACCCCGGGGGGGCGCCGGTCAGCCCCAGCATTTT. This encodes CASSLIPRGGAGQPQHF.

The chain couples TRBV6-5 to TRBJ2-1; no reliable D call. CDR1 is MNHEY, CDR2 SVGAGI, per germline. This CDR3 is built from 14 residues. The V and J ends lost 6 bases and 0 bases respectively, with 9 bases between them. The CDR3 coding sequence is TGTGCCAGCAGACCCATCGGCTCCTACAATGAGCAGTTCTTC. This sequence encodes CASRPIGSYNEQFF.

This clone was recorded a few times. In DNA, the CDR3 is TGTGCCAGCTCACCACCATCGGGGGCAGGGGAGCAGTACTTC. Protein: CASSPPSGAGEQYF. The chain recombines TRBV18 with TRBJ2-7, with D possibly being TRBD1 or TRBD2 (6 bases each). The CDR3 spans 14 residues. Per germline, CDR1 KGHSH and CDR2 LQKENI. V lost 0 bases and J lost 7, with 13 bases in between.

V gene TRBV13 combines with J gene TRBJ2-7; 12 bases match TRBD2. This CDR3 is 15 amino acids long. V trimming: 0 bases; J trimming: 4 bases; junction bases outside the gene matches: 1. The germline V gene encodes CDR1 PRHDT and CDR2 FYEKMQ (reference sequence). The CDR3: CASSLGLAGGYEQYF. CDR3 bases: TGTGCCAGCAGCTTAGGACTAGCGGGGGGATACGAGCAGTACTTC.

This sequence joins TRBV11-3 and TRBJ1-1; D might be TRBD1 (5 bases). Germline CDR1 SGHNT, CDR2 YENEEA. This CDR3 has 14 residues. The germline V and J ends were trimmed by 4 bases and 3 bases, with 12 bases remaining between them. Here the CDR3 reads CASSSRGGDTEAFF. The CDR3 DNA reads TGTGCCAGCAGCTCACGAGGAGGGGACACTGAAGCTTTCTTT.

The chain couples TRBV13 to TRBJ1-5, with 7 bases lining up with TRBD1. The CDR3 is 18 residues long. V lost 3 bases to trimming and J lost 0 bases; unmatched junction nucleotides: 11. In germline, CDR1 is PRHDT, CDR2 FYEKMQ (reference sequence). The CDR3 loop is CASSFMGQRTYSNQPQHF. CDR3 DNA sequence: TGTGCCAGCAGCTTCATGGGACAGCGGACATATAGCAATCAGCCCCAGCATTTT.

The chain is built from TRBV5-1 and TRBJ2-2; D unresolved. Germline V CDR1 and CDR2: SGHRS, YFSETQ. The CDR3 sequence is 15 residues long. Trimming took 5 bases from V and 5 from J, leaving 16 bases between them. CDR3 loop: CASRKGSQITGELFF. CDR3 DNA: TGCGCCAGCAGGAAAGGAAGTCAGATAACCGGGGAGCTGTTTTTT. Full variable domain (rest looked up from reference TRBV5-1 and TRBJ2-2): KAGVTQTPRYLIKTRGQQVTLSCSPISGHRSVSWYQQTPGQGLQFLFEYFSETQRNKGNFPGRFSGRQFSNSRSEMNVSTLELGDSALYLCASRKGSQITGELFFGEGSRLTVL.

This clone was seen only once. The chain recombines TRBV18 with TRBJ2-3; 10 bases agree with TRBD2. The V gene end was trimmed by 1 base and the J gene end by 5 bases; junction bases not matched to a gene: 6. Germline V lookup: CDR1 KGHSH, CDR2 LQKENI. CDR3 length: 16 amino acids. This CDR3 is CASSPQLAGRKDTQYF. DNA of the CDR3: TGTGCCAGCTCACCACAACTAGCGGGGAGGAAAGATACGCAGTATTTT. Full variable domain (remainder filled in from reference TRBV18 and TRBJ2-3): NAGVMQNPRHLVRRRGQEARLRCSPMKGHSHVYWYRQLPEEGLKFMVYLQKENIIDESGMPKERFSAEFPKEGPSILRIQQVVRGDSAAYFCASSPQLAGRKDTQYFGPGTRLTVL.

The rearrangement uses TRBV5-1 and TRBJ2-7, with D possibly being TRBD1 or TRBD2 (5 bases each). The CDR3 length is 14 residues. Germline V gives CDR1 SGHRS, CDR2 YFSETQ. Trimming pared 8 bases from V and 7 bases from J, leaving 22 bases between. The CDR3 nucleotides are TGCGCCAGTACGTTCGGGGCAGATCATCGGGAGCAGTACTTC. This sequence encodes CASTFGADHREQYF.

This chain links TRBV5-1 with TRBJ2-5; the match to TRBD2 covers 10 bases. The CDR3 is made up of 16 amino acids. V lost 0 bases and J lost 1; bases outside the gene matches: 3. Germline loops: CDR1 SGHRS, CDR2 YFSETQ. The CDR3 DNA reads TGCGCCAGCAGCTTGGTTTCTAGCGGGGGCCAAGAGACCCAGTACTTC. Amino acids: CASSLVSSGGQETQYF.

This chain connects TRBV10-3 to TRBJ1-2; TRBD1 agrees at 9 bases. The germline gives CDR1 ENHRY, CDR2 SYGVKD. V trimming: 6 bases; J trimming: 2 bases; junction bases outside the gene matches: 4. The CDR3 is 14 amino acids. The DNA for the CDR3 is TGTGCCATCAGCCCCGGGACAGGGAACTATGGCTACACCTTC. Its translation: CAISPGTGNYGYTF.

The chain joins TRBV11-2 to TRBJ2-2; TRBD2 aligns across 13 bases. Germline lookup yields CDR1 SGHAT and CDR2 FQNNGV. This CDR3 spans 17 amino acids. V lost 1 base to trimming and J lost 6 bases; unmatched junction nucleotides: 5. The CDR3 here is CASSLVPGLAGPGELFF. CDR3 nucleotide sequence: TGTGCCAGCAGCTTAGTGCCGGGACTAGCGGGGCCCGGGGAGCTGTTTTTT.

This clone appeared a few times. The chain carries TRBV30 and TRBJ1-2; 10 bases are shared with TRBD1. The CDR3 is made up of 13 amino acids. The germline gives CDR1 GTSNPN, CDR2 SVGIG (reference sequence). Trimming cost V 2 bases and J 7 bases; bases outside gene matches: 4. Written as DNA, the CDR3 is TGTGCCTGGAGTATAGGACAGGGGGTTGGCTACACCTTC. Its translation: CAWSIGQGVGYTF.

The genes are TRBV7-2 and TRBJ1-1; possible D gene TRBD1, 5 bases. CDR1 and CDR2 (germline): SGHTA, FQGNSA. There are 14 residues in the CDR3. V lost 0 bases and J lost 0, with 5 bases in between. The DNA of the CDR3 is TGTGCCAGCAGCTTAGCAGGGGTGAACACTGAAGCTTTCTTT. It codes for CASSLAGVNTEAFF.